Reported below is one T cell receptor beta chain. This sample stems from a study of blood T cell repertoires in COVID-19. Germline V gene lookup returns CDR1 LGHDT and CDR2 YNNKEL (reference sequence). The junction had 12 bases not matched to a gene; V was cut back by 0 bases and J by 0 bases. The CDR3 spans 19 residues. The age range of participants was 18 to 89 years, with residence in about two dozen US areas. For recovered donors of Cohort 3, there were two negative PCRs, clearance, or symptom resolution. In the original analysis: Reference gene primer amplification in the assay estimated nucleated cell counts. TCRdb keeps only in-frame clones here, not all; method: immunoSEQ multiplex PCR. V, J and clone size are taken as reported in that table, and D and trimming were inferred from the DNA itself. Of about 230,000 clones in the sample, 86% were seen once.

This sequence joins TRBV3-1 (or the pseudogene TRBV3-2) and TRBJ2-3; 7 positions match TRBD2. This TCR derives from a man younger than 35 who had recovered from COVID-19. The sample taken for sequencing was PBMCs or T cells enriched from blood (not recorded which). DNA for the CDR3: TGTGCCAGCAGCCAAGATACGGCTAGCGGTTTTCTTAGCACAGATACGCAGTATTTT. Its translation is CASSQDTASGFLSTDTQYF.